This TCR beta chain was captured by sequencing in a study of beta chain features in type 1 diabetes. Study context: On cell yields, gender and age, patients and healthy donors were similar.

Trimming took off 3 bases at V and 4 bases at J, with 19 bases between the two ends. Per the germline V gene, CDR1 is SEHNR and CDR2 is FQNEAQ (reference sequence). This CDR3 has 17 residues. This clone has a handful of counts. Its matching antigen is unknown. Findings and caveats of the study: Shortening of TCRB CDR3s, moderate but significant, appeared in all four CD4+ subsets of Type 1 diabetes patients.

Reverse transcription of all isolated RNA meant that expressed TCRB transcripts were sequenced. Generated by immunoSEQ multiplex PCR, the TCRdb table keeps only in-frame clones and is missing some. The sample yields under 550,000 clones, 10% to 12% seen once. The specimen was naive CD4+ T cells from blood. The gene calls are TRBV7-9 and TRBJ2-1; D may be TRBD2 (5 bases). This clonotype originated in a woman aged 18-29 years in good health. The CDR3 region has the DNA TGTGCCAGCAGCTTTTTCTCCGGGTCTAGCTTTTACAATGAGCAGTTCTTC. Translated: CASSFFSGSSFYNEQFF.